This entry lists 7 T cell receptor beta chains sequenced from one sample in a study of blood T cell repertoires in COVID-19. Data came from immunoSEQ multiplex PCR; TCRdb stores just in-frame clones and leaves some out. Here the sample spans some 220,000 clones, 88% being singletons. The sample consisted of PBMCs or T cells enriched from blood (not recorded which). The receptors shown here come from a woman in her twenties or thirties who had recovered from COVID-19.

The DNA of the CDR3 is TGTGCCAGCAGTGAGTACAGGGGAGTTCTAAGCTACACCTTC. Its translation is CASSEYRGVLSYTF. The chain joins TRBV6-1 to TRBJ1-2, with 7 bases aligning to TRBD1. Trimming took 3 bases from V and 9 from J; bases not matched to a gene: 10. Germline CDR1 is MNHNS and CDR2 is SASEGT. The CDR3 length is 14 residues.

This clone showed up just a few times. V is TRBV11-2 and J is TRBJ2-1; TRBD2 agrees at 14 bases. This CDR3 is built from 15 residues. CDR1 and CDR2 from the germline V gene are SGHAT and FQNNGV. V trimming: 4 bases; J trimming: 8 bases; junction bases outside the gene matches: 4. The CDR3 DNA follows: TGTGCCAGCAGCTCCGGGACTAGCGGGGGCCATGAGCAGTTCTTC. Translated: CASSSGTSGGHEQFF.

The chain combines TRBV19 with TRBJ2-3; 10 bases are shared with TRBD1. V trimming: 4 bases; J trimming: 4 bases; junction bases outside the gene matches: 11. From germline, CDR1 is LNHDA and CDR2 SQIVND (reference sequence). CDR3 length equals 17 residues. The CDR3 DNA is TGTGCCAGTAGTAAGACTGACAGGGGGCGAGGATCAGATACGCAGTATTTT. Translated, it gives CASSKTDRGRGSDTQYF. Looking up the rest from reference TRBV19 and TRBJ2-3 gives the full variable domain: DGGITQSPKYLFRKEGQNVTLSCEQNLNHDAMYWYRQDPGQGLRLIYYSQIVNDFQKGDIAEGYSVSREKKESFPLTVTSAQKNPTAFYLCASSKTDRGRGSDTQYFGPGTRLTVL.

The chain couples TRBV7-6 to TRBJ2-2, with TRBD1 matching 10 bases. CDR3 length: 18 amino acids. Germline-derived CDR1 and CDR2 are SGHVS and FNYEAQ. J was trimmed by 0 bases and V by 5 bases; bases with no gene match: 9. This CDR3 is CASSPPPGQGPNTGELFF. The DNA for the CDR3 is TGTGCCAGCAGCCCACCCCCGGGACAGGGGCCGAACACCGGGGAGCTGTTTTTT. Supplemented by reference TRBV7-6 and TRBJ2-2, the full variable domain reads GAGVSQSPRYKVTKRGQDVALRCDPISGHVSLYWYRQALGQGPEFLTYFNYEAQQDKSGLPNDRFSAERPEGSISTLTIQRTEQRDSAMYRCASSPPPGQGPNTGELFFGEGSRLTVL.

This chain links TRBV3-1 (or the pseudogene TRBV3-2) with TRBJ2-4, with TRBD1 matching 7 bases. The CDR3 spans 14 residues. Germline V lookup: CDR1 LGHDT, CDR2 YNNKEL (reference sequence). V was pared by 1 base and J by 9 bases, with 6 bases of the junction left unmatched. DNA of the CDR3: TGTGCCAGCAGCCAAGGACAGGGTTGGACCATTCAGTACTTC. Translation: CASSQGQGWTIQYF.

The V gene is TRBV6-5, the J gene TRBJ2-7; D is unresolved. The V and J ends lost 0 bases and 8 bases respectively, with 14 bases between them. Looked up from germline, CDR1 is MNHEY and CDR2 is SVGAGI. The CDR3 spans 14 residues. CDR3 residues: CASSYSYGWSQQYF. CDR3 nucleotide sequence: TGTGCCAGCAGTTACTCTTACGGTTGGAGCCAGCAGTACTTC.

The V call is TRBV5-1, the J call TRBJ2-4; TRBD1 aligns across 9 bases. CDR3 length: 13 amino acids. J lost 9 bases, V lost 4 bases, and 5 bases had no gene match. Germline V lookup: CDR1 SGHRS, CDR2 YFSETQ. CDR3 loop: CASSLGQGTIQYF. In DNA, the CDR3 is TGCGCCAGCAGCCTGGGACAGGGTACCATTCAGTACTTC.